This is a list of T cell receptor beta chains from one sample in a study of CD8 T cells in Susac syndrome. TCRdb reprocessed the immunoSEQ multiplex PCR reads via MiXCR and lists one record per CDR3 protein. The data hold about 90,000 distinct CDR3 sequences, with approximately 96% observed a single time. What was sequenced was CD8+ T cells from PBMCs. The receptor source for this set is a human donor with Susac syndrome. CDR3s include the opening cysteine and the closing phenylalanine or tryptophan. Each record gives: J gene, clone size, D gene, V gene, CDR3 DNA, CDR3 protein. D genes are given only for firm matches. Size is omitted from some rows. Given values are once, few, many or a class for expanded clones.

J: TRBJ1-1; size: NA; D: NA; V: TRBV7-6; DNA: TGTGCCAGCAGCCCCTTGACAGAAGGGGTCACTGAAGCTTTCTTT; CDR3: CASSPLTEGVTEAFF
J: TRBJ1-1; size: NA; D: NA; V: TRBV6-1; DNA: TGTGCCAGCAGCACTTGGGGTATACAGGGAATCACTGAAGCTTTCTTT; CDR3: CASSTWGIQGITEAFF
J: TRBJ1-2; size: once; D: NA; V: TRBV20-1; DNA: TGCAGTGCTATCAACCCCGGGGACGGCCTCCGGCGGGGCTACACCTTC; CDR3: CSAINPGDGLRRGYTF
J: TRBJ1-1; size: NA; D: NA; V: TRBV4-3; DNA: TGCGCCAGCAGCCAAGTCGGGCAACCGGCTTTCTTT; CDR3: CASSQVGQPAFF
J: TRBJ1-6; size: NA; D: NA; V: TRBV4-3; DNA: TGCGCCAGCAGCCAAGACGGGGCCTCACCCCTCCACTTT; CDR3: CASSQDGASPLHF
J: TRBJ2-5; size: once; D: TRBD1; V: TRBV18; DNA: TGTGCCAGCTCTGGGACAGCAAGTCAAGAGACCCAGTACTTC; CDR3: CASSGTASQETQYF
J: TRBJ1-6; size: NA; D: TRBD1; V: TRBV20-1; DNA: TGCAGTGCTTACCCGGGGGGACAGCTTAATTCACCCCTCCACTTT; CDR3: CSAYPGGQLNSPLHF
J: TRBJ2-1; size: NA; D: NA; V: TRBV11-2; DNA: TGTGCCAGCAGCGGGACTTACAATGAGCAGTTCTTC; CDR3: CASSGTYNEQFF
J: TRBJ2-3; size: NA; D: NA; V: TRBV6-4; DNA: TGTGCCAGCAGTGAAACTAACAGGAACACAGATACGCAGTATTTT; CDR3: CASSETNRNTDTQYF
J: TRBJ2-7; size: NA; D: NA; V: TRBV14; DNA: TGTGCCAGCAGCCAACTTTCTCAGTTTCGGCAGTACTTC; CDR3: CASSQLSQFRQYF
J: TRBJ1-5; size: NA; D: NA; V: TRBV15; DNA: TGTGCCACCAGCAGATATTACGGTAGCAATCAGCCCCAGCATTTT; CDR3: CATSRYYGSNQPQHF
J: TRBJ2-1; size: NA; D: NA; V: TRBV28; DNA: TGTGCCAGCAGTTTACCGAGCTCCTACAATGAGCAGTTCTTC; CDR3: CASSLPSSYNEQFF
J: TRBJ1-2; size: NA; D: NA; V: TRBV19; DNA: TGTGCCACCGCGGACACAACCTATGGCTACACCTTC; CDR3: CATADTTYGYTF
J: TRBJ1-2; size: NA; D: TRBD1; V: TRBV30; DNA: TGTGCCTTCCCGACAGGGGACGGTTATGGCTACACCTTC; CDR3: CAFPTGDGYGYTF
J: TRBJ2-5; size: NA; D: NA; V: TRBV7-2; DNA: TGTGCCAGCAGCGAAGGAGGGGGGTATGAGACCCAGTACTTC; CDR3: CASSEGGGYETQYF
J: TRBJ1-2; size: once; D: NA; V: TRBV24-1; DNA: TGTGCCACCAGTGATCCCGGGACGGATGGCTACACCTTC; CDR3: CATSDPGTDGYTF
J: TRBJ1-5; size: NA; D: NA; V: TRBV28; DNA: TGTGCCAGCAGCCTGGGCCGTGGCAATCAGCCCCAGCATTTT; CDR3: CASSLGRGNQPQHF
J: TRBJ1-1; size: NA; D: NA; V: TRBV4-1; DNA: TGCGCCAGCAGCCAAGAGGTCAGCATGAACACTGAAGCTTTCTTT; CDR3: CASSQEVSMNTEAFF
J: TRBJ1-5; size: NA; D: NA; V: TRBV30; DNA: TGTGCCTGGAGGAAGGGGAGCAATCAGCCCCAGCATTTT; CDR3: CAWRKGSNQPQHF
J: TRBJ2-7; size: NA; D: NA; V: TRBV4-3; DNA: TGCGCCAGCAGCCAAGATTTGGTGGCGGCCCCCTACGAGCAGTACTTC; CDR3: CASSQDLVAAPYEQYF
J: TRBJ2-1; size: NA; D: NA; V: TRBV7-3; DNA: TGTGCCAGCAGCCTACAAGGGGAACGTGAGCAGTTCTTC; CDR3: CASSLQGEREQFF
J: TRBJ1-4; size: NA; D: NA; V: TRBV9; DNA: TGTGCCAGCAGCGTCGGCGGGTCGAATGAAAAACTGTTTTTT; CDR3: CASSVGGSNEKLFF
J: TRBJ2-1; size: few; D: NA; V: TRBV29-1; DNA: TGCAGCGTTGAAGTGGGCAGGAATGATAATGAGCAGTTCTTC; CDR3: CSVEVGRNDNEQFF
J: TRBJ2-1; size: NA; D: NA; V: TRBV7-9; DNA: TGTGCCAGCAGCTCCCGTGGGGACATTTGGTACAATGAGCAGTTCTTC; CDR3: CASSSRGDIWYNEQFF
J: TRBJ2-5; size: NA; D: TRBD2; V: TRBV12-3/TRBV12-4; DNA: TGTGCCAGCAGTTCGCCGGGACTAGCAGGGAAGACCCAGTACTTC; CDR3: CASSSPGLAGKTQYF
J: TRBJ1-1; size: NA; D: TRBD1; V: TRBV29-1; DNA: TGCAGCGTTGGGAGCTGGGGGACAGGCATGAACACTGAAGCTTTCTTT; CDR3: CSVGSWGTGMNTEAFF
J: TRBJ2-1; size: NA; D: NA; V: TRBV9; DNA: TGTGCCAGCAGCGTAGGACAGGTCTACAATGAGCAGTTCTTC; CDR3: CASSVGQVYNEQFF
J: TRBJ1-4; size: NA; D: NA; V: TRBV7-6; DNA: TGTGCCAGCCGTGAGGGTTCCAAGACAAATGAAAAACTGTTTTTT; CDR3: CASREGSKTNEKLFF
J: TRBJ2-7; size: NA; D: NA; V: TRBV9; DNA: TGTGCCAGCAGCCGTTCCCCAGGTGGGTTCTACGAGCAGTACTTC; CDR3: CASSRSPGGFYEQYF
J: TRBJ1-6; size: NA; D: TRBD1; V: TRBV30; DNA: TGTGCCTGGAGTCGACGGGGGGGACAGGGGGATTCACCCCTCCACTTT; CDR3: CAWSRRGGQGDSPLHF
J: TRBJ1-2; size: once; D: TRBD1; V: TRBV12-3/TRBV12-4; DNA: TGTGCCAGCTCGAACAGGGGCGGCGGCTACACCTTC; CDR3: CASSNRGGGYTF
J: TRBJ1-2; size: NA; D: NA; V: TRBV7-8; DNA: TGTGCCAGCAGCTATGAGGGAGGGGTAAACTATGGCTACACCTTC; CDR3: CASSYEGGVNYGYTF
J: TRBJ2-5; size: NA; D: TRBD2; V: TRBV5-6; DNA: TGTGCCAGCAGTTTGGGGACTAGTCAAGAGACCCAGTACTTC; CDR3: CASSLGTSQETQYF
J: TRBJ1-2; size: NA; D: TRBD1; V: TRBV2; DNA: TGTGCCAGCAGACTGGACAGGGTCGAGCATGGCTACACCTTC; CDR3: CASRLDRVEHGYTF
J: TRBJ1-1; size: NA; D: TRBD1; V: TRBV20-1; DNA: TGCAGTGCTAAGGGGGCCAGCACTGAAGCTTTCTTT; CDR3: CSAKGASTEAFF
J: TRBJ1-6; size: once; D: NA; V: TRBV27; DNA: TGTGCCAGCAGTTCTTCTCAGGGGAGCTCCTATAATTCACCCCTCCACTTT; CDR3: CASSSSQGSSYNSPLHF
J: TRBJ2-1; size: NA; D: TRBD2; V: TRBV5-4; DNA: TGTGCCAGCAGCCATACTAGCGGGGCCTACAATGAGCAGTTCTTC; CDR3: CASSHTSGAYNEQFF
J: TRBJ1-5; size: NA; D: NA; V: TRBV5-8; DNA: TGTGCCAGCAGCTTCACAGGGCCCCGTCAGCCCCAGCATTTT; CDR3: CASSFTGPRQPQHF
J: TRBJ1-5; size: NA; D: NA; V: TRBV16; DNA: TGTGCCAGCAGCCAATCGGGCAGCAATCAGCCCCAGCATTTT; CDR3: CASSQSGSNQPQHF
J: TRBJ1-5; size: NA; D: NA; V: TRBV6-6; DNA: TGTGCCAGCAGTCCACTGAATCAGCCCCAGCATTTT; CDR3: CASSPLNQPQHF
J: TRBJ2-7; size: NA; D: TRBD1; V: TRBV6-5; DNA: TGTGCCAGCAGTTACTCAGGGACAGGGACTTCCTACGAGCAGTACTTC; CDR3: CASSYSGTGTSYEQYF
J: TRBJ1-2; size: NA; D: NA; V: TRBV10-3; DNA: TGTGCCATCACCCGAGACCCTCAATCCGGCTACACCTTC; CDR3: CAITRDPQSGYTF
J: TRBJ2-7; size: few; D: NA; V: TRBV5-1; DNA: TGCGCCAGCAGTCCGGACAGCTCCTACGAGCAGTACTTC; CDR3: CASSPDSSYEQYF
J: TRBJ1-1; size: NA; D: TRBD1; V: TRBV2; DNA: TGTGCCAGCAGTGACCGAGAGACAGGGGGCGACGATGGCACTGAAGCTTTCTTT; CDR3: CASSDRETGGDDGTEAFF
J: TRBJ1-6; size: NA; D: NA; V: TRBV6-2/TRBV6-3; DNA: TGTGCCAGCAGTTACTCGAGAGGGTCACCCCTCCACTTT; CDR3: CASSYSRGSPLHF
J: TRBJ1-5; size: NA; D: TRBD1; V: TRBV19; DNA: TGTGCCAGTAGTATAGGACAGGGTCAGCCCCAGCATTTT; CDR3: CASSIGQGQPQHF
J: TRBJ1-5; size: NA; D: NA; V: TRBV5-6; DNA: TGTGCCAGCAGCTTGGTACGAAGCAATCAGCCCCAGCATTTT; CDR3: CASSLVRSNQPQHF
J: TRBJ1-5; size: NA; D: NA; V: TRBV7-6; DNA: TGTGCCAGCAGCTTAGCGACAGCGGGTCAGCCCCAGCATTTT; CDR3: CASSLATAGQPQHF
J: TRBJ2-2; size: NA; D: NA; V: TRBV27; DNA: TGTGCCAGCAGGGAGGGGGGCGGGGAGCTGTTTTTT; CDR3: CASREGGGELFF
J: TRBJ1-1; size: NA; D: NA; V: TRBV10-2; DNA: TGCGCCAGCAAAGGGGTGAACACTGAAGCTTTCTTT; CDR3: CASKGVNTEAFF
J: TRBJ1-2; size: NA; D: TRBD1; V: TRBV10-3; DNA: TGTGCCATCAGTGGGGCCCGGGGACAGGGAGACTATGGCTACACCTTC; CDR3: CAISGARGQGDYGYTF
J: TRBJ1-4; size: NA; D: NA; V: TRBV3-1; DNA: TGTGCCAGCAGCCAAGTGACAGCAACTAATGAAAAACTGTTTTTT; CDR3: CASSQVTATNEKLFF
J: TRBJ1-1; size: NA; D: NA; V: TRBV19; DNA: TGTGCCAGTACCCCCCTGGGAAACACTGAAGCTTTCTTT; CDR3: CASTPLGNTEAFF
J: TRBJ2-1; size: NA; D: TRBD2; V: TRBV20-1; DNA: TGCAGTCCGGGGTGGGGACTAGCGGGGCCGAGCTCCTACAATGAGCAGTTCTTC; CDR3: CSPGWGLAGPSSYNEQFF
J: TRBJ2-6; size: NA; D: TRBD1; V: TRBV18; DNA: TGTGCCAGCTCACCATCACCCGGGACAGGGAGTTCCGGGGCCAACGTCCTGACTTTC; CDR3: CASSPSPGTGSSGANVLTF